These 4 T cell receptor beta chains were all obtained from the same sample, sequenced in a study of neurological immune-mediated disorders. TCRdb itself ran the 5' RACE reads through MiXCR, one entry per CDR3 protein. The table lists 70,000 to 95,000 distinct CDR3 sequences, approximately 17% of them singletons. The sample consisted of PBMCs. The receptors originated from a woman aged 40 to 50 in good health.

With regard to this clonotype: Given a much more abundant clone one base away, this may be a read error. This chain connects TRBV12-3 or TRBV12-4 to TRBJ2-3, with a tentative D call TRBD2 (6 bases). V was pared by 6 bases and J by 3 bases, with 13 bases between. CDR3 length: 14 amino acids. CDR3 coding DNA: TGTGCCAGCAGAGCCCGACTAGAGACAGATACGCAGTATTTT. It specifies CASRARLETDTQYF.

This clonotype has ten or more counts. The V and J genes are TRBV15 and TRBJ1-2; D not certain. Germline V gives CDR1 LNHNV, CDR2 YYDKDF (reference sequence). The V end was cut by 1 base, the J end by 5 bases, with 8 bases between. The CDR3 has 13 amino acids. The CDR3 loop reads CATSRGMGYGYTF. CDR3 coding DNA: TGTGCCACCAGCAGAGGGATGGGATATGGCTACACCTTC. The variable domain in full, completed from reference TRBV15 and TRBJ1-2, reads DAMVIQNPRYQVTQFGKPVTLSCSQTLNHNVMYWYQQKSSQAPKLLFHYYDKDFNNEADTPDNFQSRRPNTSFCFLDIRSPGLGDTAMYLCATSRGMGYGYTFGSGTRLTVV.

This clonotype was counted a few times. The chain employs TRBV7-8 and TRBJ2-2, with a tentative D call TRBD1 (6 bases). The CDR3 is 18 residues long. Germline lookup yields CDR1 SGHVS and CDR2 FQNEAQ. V lost 2 bases and J lost 1, with 17 bases in between. The CDR3 protein is CASSLPLAGAGNTGELFF. CDR3 DNA: TGTGCCAGCAGCTTACCTCTTGCAGGGGCAGGGAACACCGGGGAGCTGTTTTTT.

This clonotype was picked up many times. This chain uses TRBV3-1 with TRBJ2-1, with a weak D call TRBD2 (6 bases). Trimming took off 0 bases at V and 5 bases at J, with 11 bases between the two ends. The CDR3 has 15 amino acids. CDR1 is LGHDT, CDR2 YNNKEL, per germline (reference sequence). In nucleotides, the CDR3 is TGTGCCAGCAGCCAAGATTTGGAGGGACACAATGAGCAGTTCTTC. Translation gives CASSQDLEGHNEQFF.